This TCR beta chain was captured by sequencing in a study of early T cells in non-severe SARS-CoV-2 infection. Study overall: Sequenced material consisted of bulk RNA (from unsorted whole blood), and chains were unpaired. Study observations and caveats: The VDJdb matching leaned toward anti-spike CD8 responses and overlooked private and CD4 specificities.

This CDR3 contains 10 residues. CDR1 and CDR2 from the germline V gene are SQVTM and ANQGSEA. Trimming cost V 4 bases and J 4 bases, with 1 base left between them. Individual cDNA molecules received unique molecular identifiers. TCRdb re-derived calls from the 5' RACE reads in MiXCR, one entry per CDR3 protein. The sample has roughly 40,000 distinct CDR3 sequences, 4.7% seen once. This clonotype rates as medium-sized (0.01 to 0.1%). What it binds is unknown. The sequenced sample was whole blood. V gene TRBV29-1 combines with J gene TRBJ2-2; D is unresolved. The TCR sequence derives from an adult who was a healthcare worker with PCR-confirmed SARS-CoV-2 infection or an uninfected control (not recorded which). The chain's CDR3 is CSVVTGELFF. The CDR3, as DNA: TGCAGCGTTGTCACCGGGGAGCTGTTTTTT.